The clone carrying this T cell receptor beta chain has a single count. Trimming removed 5 bases at V and 6 bases at J, with 11 bases between. This CDR3 is 13 amino acids long. Whenever a sample was processed, at least 6.5 million PBMCs were isolated. It was with a sample-barcoded 5' primer and a J-beta primer mix that a second PCR of about 6 to 12 cycles was run. One entry per CDR3 protein, called by TCRdb with MiXCR from the 5' RACE reads. The sample shows just over 1 million distinct CDR3 sequences, 35% to 50% of them seen only once. The sample is drawn from a study of blood T cells in healthy people across ages.

The V and J genes are TRBV12-3 or TRBV12-4 and TRBJ2-1; D uncertain. The sample taken for sequencing was blood. The origin of this receptor is a woman between 55 and 75 years old in good health. CDR3 DNA: TGTGCCAGCAGTCCAACTCAGGCCAATGAGCAGTTCTTC. Protein: CASSPTQANEQFF.